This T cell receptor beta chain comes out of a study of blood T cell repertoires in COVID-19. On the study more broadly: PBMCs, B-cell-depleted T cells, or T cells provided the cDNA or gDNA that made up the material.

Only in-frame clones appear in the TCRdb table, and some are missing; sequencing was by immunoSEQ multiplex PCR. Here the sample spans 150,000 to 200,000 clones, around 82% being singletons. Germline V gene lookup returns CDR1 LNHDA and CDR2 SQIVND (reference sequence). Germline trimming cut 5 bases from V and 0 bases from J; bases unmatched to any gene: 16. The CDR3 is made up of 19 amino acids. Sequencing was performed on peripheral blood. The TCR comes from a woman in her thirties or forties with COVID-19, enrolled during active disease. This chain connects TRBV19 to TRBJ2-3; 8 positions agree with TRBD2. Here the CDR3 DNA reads TGTGCCAGTAGTCCTCGGGGGCGGCTAGCGGGTACAAGCACAGATACGCAGTATTTT. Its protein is CASSPRGRLAGTSTDTQYF.